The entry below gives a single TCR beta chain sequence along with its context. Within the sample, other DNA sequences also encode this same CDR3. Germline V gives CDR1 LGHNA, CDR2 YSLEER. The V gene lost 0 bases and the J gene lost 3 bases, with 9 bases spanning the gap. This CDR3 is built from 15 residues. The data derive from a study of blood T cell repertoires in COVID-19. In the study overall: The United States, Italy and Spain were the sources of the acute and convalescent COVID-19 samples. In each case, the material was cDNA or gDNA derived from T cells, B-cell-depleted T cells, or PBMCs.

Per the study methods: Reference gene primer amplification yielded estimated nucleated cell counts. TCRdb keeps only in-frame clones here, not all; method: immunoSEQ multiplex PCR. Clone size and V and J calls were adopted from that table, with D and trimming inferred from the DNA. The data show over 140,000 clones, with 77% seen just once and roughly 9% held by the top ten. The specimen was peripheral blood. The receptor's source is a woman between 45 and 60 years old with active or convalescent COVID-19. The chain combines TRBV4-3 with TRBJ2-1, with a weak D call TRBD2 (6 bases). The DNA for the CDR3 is TGCGCCAGCAGCCAAGATTCCGGGGGCTACAATGAGCAGTTCTTC. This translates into CASSQDSGGYNEQFF.